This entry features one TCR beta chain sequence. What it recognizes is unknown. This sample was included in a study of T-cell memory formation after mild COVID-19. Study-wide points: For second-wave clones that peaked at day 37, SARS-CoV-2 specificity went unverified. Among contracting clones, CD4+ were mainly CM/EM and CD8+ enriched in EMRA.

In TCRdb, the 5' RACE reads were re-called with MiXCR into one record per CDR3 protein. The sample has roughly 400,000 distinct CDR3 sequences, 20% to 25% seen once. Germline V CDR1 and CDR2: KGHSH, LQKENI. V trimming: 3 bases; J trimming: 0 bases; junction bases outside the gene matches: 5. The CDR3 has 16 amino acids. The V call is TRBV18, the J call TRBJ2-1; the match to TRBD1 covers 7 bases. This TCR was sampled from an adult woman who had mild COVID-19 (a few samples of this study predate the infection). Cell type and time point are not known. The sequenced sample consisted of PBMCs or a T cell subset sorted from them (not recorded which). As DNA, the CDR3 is TGTGCCAGCTCACCCGAAGGACAGGCCTCCTACAATGAGCAGTTCTTC. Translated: CASSPEGQASYNEQFF. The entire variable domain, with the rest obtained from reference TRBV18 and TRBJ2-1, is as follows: NAGVMQNPRHLVRRRGQEARLRCSPMKGHSHVYWYRQLPEEGLKFMVYLQKENIIDESGMPKERFSAEFPKEGPSILRIQQVVRGDSAAYFCASSPEGQASYNEQFFGPGTRLTVL.